This record covers a single T cell receptor beta chain. This CDR3 is built from 17 residues. The record originates from a study of preoperative IRX-2 immunotherapy in early breast cancer. TCRdb's table, derived via immunoSEQ multiplex PCR, lists solely in-frame clones and lacks some. The table shows around 88,000 clones, with just over 85% occurring only once. As to treatment: preoperative locoregional IRX-2 cytokine immunotherapy. Preoperative locoregional IRX-2 cytokine immunotherapy was tested in the phase Ib source study. V and J are TRBV1 and TRBJ2-5; the listed D gene, TRBD1, was not tested against the DNA. TRBV1 represents a pseudogene. The receptor was derived from a human donor with breast cancer. The source was tumor tissue, collected after IRX-2 immunotherapy. The CDR3 sequence is CASSQATGTKGLETQYF. For the CDR3, the DNA is TGCGCCAGCAGCCAGGCGACCGGGACAAAGGGATTAGAGACCCAGTACTTC.